This T cell receptor (beta chain) comes out of a study of CD8 T cells in Susac syndrome. Reverse transcription of 0.5 to 1 ug RNA was performed with random hexamers. The immunoSEQ assay covered 54 Vbeta and 13 Jbeta segments for CDR3. From the immunoSEQ multiplex PCR reads, TCRdb called clonotypes with MiXCR, one entry per CDR3 protein. The table includes approximately 120,000 distinct CDR3 sequences, just under 95% detected once. What was sequenced was CD4+ T cells from PBMCs. The source is a human donor in good health.

CDR3: CASSPPGAVGEQYF. As DNA, the CDR3 is TGTGCCAGCAGCCCCCCGGGCGCTGTCGGGGAGCAGTACTTC. The chain links TRBV11-1 to TRBJ2-7; no clear D gene. Looked up from germline, CDR1 is SGHAT and CDR2 is FQDESV (reference sequence). The ends were cut back, 5 bases at V and 7 bases at J, with 18 bases in the middle. The CDR3 is 14 residues long.